This T cell receptor beta chain was recovered during a study of blood T cell repertoires in COVID-19. Clones were read by immunoSEQ multiplex PCR, and TCRdb kept only the in-frame ones, dropping some. This table has approximately 250,000 clones, roughly 91% appearing once. Symptom resolution, clearance, or two negative PCRs marked the recovered donors of Cohort 3. V was trimmed by 6 bases and J by 0 bases, leaving 15 bases between them. This CDR3 comprises 17 residues. Per germline, CDR1 LGHDT and CDR2 YNNKEL (reference sequence). This receptor was obtained from a woman aged 30 to 39 who had recovered from COVID-19. Material for sequencing was PBMCs or T cells enriched from blood (not recorded which). The chain links TRBV3-1 (or the pseudogene TRBV3-2) to TRBJ1-6; D is uncertain. The DNA of the CDR3 is TGTGCCAGCAGGTTCAGCTGGGCGAGCTCCTATAATTCACCCCTCCACTTT. This sequence encodes CASRFSWASSYNSPLHF.